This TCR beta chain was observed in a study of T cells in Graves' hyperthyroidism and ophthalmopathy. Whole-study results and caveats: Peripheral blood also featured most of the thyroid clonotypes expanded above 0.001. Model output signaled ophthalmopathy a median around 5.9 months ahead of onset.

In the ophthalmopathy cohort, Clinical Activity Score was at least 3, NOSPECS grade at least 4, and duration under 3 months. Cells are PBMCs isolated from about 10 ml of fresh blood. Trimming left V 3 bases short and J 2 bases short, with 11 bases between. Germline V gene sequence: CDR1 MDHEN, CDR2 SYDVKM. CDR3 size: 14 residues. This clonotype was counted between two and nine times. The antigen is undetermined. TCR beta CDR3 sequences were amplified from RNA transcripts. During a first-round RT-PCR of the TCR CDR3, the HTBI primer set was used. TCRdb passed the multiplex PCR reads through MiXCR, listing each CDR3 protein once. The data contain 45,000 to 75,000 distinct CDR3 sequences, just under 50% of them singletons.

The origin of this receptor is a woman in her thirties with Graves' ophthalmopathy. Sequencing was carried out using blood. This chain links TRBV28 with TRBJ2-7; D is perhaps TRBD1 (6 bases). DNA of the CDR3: TGTGCCAGCAGTTTCAGGGGCTGGGCCTACGAGCAGTACTTC. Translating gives CASSFRGWAYEQYF. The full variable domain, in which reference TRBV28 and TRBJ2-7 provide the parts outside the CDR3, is DVKVTQSSRYLVKRTGEKVFLECVQDMDHENMFWYRQDPGLGLRLIYFSYDVKMKEKGDIPEGYSVSREKKERFSLILESASTNQTSMYLCASSFRGWAYEQYFGPGTRLTVT.